This record covers a single T cell receptor beta chain. The antigen is unknown. The PCR used 52 TRBV and 13 TRBJ primers. Measured with immunoSEQ multiplex PCR; TCRdb has only the in-frame clones, and not every one. In the table there are around 2,100 clones, 67% of which are singletons. Patients aged 2 to 39 years had fewer naive and more memory CD4+ and CD8+ T cells. These data originate in a study of regulatory T cells. Whole-study results and caveats: Patient CD8+ T cells trended toward lower Shannon entropy than controls. Skewed V and J usage and few unique V-J pairs marked patient repertoires, most in Tregs.

Germline CDR1 is DFQATT and CDR2 is SNEGSKA (reference sequence). Trimming left V 2 bases short and J 12 bases short, with 10 bases between. This CDR3 region has 11 residues. The source material was CD8+ T cells sorted from blood. The origin of this receptor is a person aged 30-39 years with CD3G deficiency. The chain carries TRBV20-1 and TRBJ1-4; D might be TRBD1 (5 bases). The CDR3 loop reads CSARWGRELFF. The DNA for the CDR3 is TGCAGTGCTAGATGGGGCAGGGAACTGTTTTTT.